This TCR beta chain was captured by sequencing in a study of shared clonotypes between healthy human individuals. Per the germline V gene, CDR1 is PRHDT and CDR2 is FYEKMQ (reference sequence). The CDR3 is 13 residues long. The ends were cut back, 0 bases at V and 4 bases at J, with 7 bases in the middle. This table comes from immunoSEQ multiplex PCR, and its TCRdb copy is limited to in-frame clones, with some not included. The sample lists about 2 million clones; about 95% were seen once. As to this clone: This sample also contains other DNA sequences that code for the same CDR3.

CD8 cells classed as naive were CD45RO-negative and positively selected for CCR7, excluding terminally differentiated effector memory CD45RA+ cells. The chain uses TRBV13 and TRBJ2-7, with D perhaps being TRBD1 or TRBD2 (5 bases each). The TCR comes from a man aged 18 to 30 in good health. What was sequenced was naive CD8+ T cells sorted from blood. CDR3 in amino acids: CASSLGRGYEQYF. As DNA, the CDR3 is TGTGCCAGCAGCTTAGGGAGGGGTTACGAGCAGTACTTC.